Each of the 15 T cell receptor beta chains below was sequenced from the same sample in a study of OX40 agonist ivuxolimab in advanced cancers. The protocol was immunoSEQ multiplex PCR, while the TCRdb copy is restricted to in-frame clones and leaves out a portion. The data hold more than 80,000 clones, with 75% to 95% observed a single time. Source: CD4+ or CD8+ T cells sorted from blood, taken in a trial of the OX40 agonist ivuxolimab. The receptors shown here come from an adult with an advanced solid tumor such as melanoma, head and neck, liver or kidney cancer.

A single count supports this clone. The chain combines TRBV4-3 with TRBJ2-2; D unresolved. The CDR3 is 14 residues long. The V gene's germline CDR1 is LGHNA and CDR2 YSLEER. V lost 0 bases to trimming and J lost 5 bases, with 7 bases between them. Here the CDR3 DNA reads TGCGCCAGCAGCCAAGATAAGGGTACCGGGGAGCTGTTTTTT. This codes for CASSQDKGTGELFF.

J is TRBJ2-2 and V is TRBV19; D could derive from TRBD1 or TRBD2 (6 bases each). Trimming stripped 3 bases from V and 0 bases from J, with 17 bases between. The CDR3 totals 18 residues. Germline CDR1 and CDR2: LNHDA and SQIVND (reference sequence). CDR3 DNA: TGTGCCAGTAGTATTAGGGGGGTTCGGAGTACGAACACCGGGGAGCTGTTTTTT. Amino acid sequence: CASSIRGVRSTNTGELFF.

In DNA, the CDR3 is TGTGCCAGCAGGGGCGACAGGGGAATCGCAGATACGCAGTATTTT. This gives the protein CASRGDRGIADTQYF. V gene TRBV6-5 combines with J gene TRBJ2-3; 8 bases match TRBD1. Germline loops: CDR1 MNHEY, CDR2 SVGAGI. The CDR3 extends over 15 amino acids. J lost 4 bases, V lost 6 bases, and 9 bases had no gene match.

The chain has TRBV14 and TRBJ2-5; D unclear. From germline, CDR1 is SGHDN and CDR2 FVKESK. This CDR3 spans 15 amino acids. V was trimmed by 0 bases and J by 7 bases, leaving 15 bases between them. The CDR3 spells CASSQDRVPLGTQYF. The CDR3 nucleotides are TGTGCCAGCAGCCAAGATAGGGTCCCTCTCGGGACCCAGTACTTC.

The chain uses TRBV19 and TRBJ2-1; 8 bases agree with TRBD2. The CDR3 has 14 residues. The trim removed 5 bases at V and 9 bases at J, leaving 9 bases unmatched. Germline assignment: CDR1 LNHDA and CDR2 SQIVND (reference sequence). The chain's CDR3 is CASSFGSGAAEQFF. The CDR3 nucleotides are TGTGCCAGTAGTTTTGGTAGCGGGGCTGCTGAGCAGTTCTTC.

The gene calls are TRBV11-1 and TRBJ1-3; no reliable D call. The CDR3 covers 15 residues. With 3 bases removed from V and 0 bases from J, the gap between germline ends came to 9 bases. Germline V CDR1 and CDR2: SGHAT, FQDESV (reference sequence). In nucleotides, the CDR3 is TGTGCCAGCAGCTTCGAGGCGAGCTCTGGAAACACCATATATTTT. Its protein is CASSFEASSGNTIYF.

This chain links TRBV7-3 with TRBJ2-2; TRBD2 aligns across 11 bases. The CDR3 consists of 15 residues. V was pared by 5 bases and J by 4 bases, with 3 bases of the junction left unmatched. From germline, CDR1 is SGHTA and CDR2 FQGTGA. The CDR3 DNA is TGTGCCAGCAGCCCCGGGACTAGCGGCACCGGGGAGCTGTTTTTT. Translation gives CASSPGTSGTGELFF.

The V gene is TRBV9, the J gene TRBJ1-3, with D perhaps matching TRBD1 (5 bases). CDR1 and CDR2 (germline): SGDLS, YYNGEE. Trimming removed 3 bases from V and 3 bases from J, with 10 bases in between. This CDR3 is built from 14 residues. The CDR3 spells CASSAQGGGNTIYF. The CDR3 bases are TGTGCCAGCAGCGCGCAGGGAGGTGGAAACACCATATATTTT.

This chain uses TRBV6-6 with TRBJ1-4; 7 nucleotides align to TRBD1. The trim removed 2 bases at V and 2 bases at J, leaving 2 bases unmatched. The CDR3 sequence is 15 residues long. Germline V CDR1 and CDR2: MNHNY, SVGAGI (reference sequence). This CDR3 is CASSYQGGTNEKLFF. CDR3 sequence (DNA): TGTGCCAGCAGTTACCAGGGGGGCACTAATGAAAAACTGTTTTTT.

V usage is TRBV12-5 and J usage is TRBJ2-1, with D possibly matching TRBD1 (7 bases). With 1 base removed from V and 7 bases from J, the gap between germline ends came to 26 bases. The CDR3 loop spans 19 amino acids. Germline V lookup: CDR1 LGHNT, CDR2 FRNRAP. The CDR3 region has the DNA TGTGCTAGTGGTTTGGAGGGGACAGCGCGCCGGGGACTTCTTAATGAGCAGTTCTTC. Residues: CASGLEGTARRGLLNEQFF.

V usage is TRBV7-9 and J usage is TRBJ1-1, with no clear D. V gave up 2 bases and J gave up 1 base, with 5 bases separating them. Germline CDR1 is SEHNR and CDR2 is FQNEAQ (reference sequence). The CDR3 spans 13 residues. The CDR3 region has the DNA TGTGCCAGCAGCTTAAGACAGAACACTGAAGCTTTCTTT. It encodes CASSLRQNTEAFF.

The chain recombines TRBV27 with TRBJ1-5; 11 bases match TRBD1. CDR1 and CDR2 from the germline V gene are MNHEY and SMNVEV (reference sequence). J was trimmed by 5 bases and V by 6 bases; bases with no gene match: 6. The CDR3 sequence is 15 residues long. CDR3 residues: CASSGQGAPDQPQHF. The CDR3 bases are TGTGCCAGCAGCGGACAGGGGGCACCAGATCAGCCCCAGCATTTT.

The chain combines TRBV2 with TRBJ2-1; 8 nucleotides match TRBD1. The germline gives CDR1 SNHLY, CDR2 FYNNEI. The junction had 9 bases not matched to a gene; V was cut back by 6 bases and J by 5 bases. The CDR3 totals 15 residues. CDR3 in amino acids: CASRKSGTGNNEQFF. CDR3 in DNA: TGTGCCAGCAGGAAGTCCGGGACAGGTAACAATGAGCAGTTCTTC.

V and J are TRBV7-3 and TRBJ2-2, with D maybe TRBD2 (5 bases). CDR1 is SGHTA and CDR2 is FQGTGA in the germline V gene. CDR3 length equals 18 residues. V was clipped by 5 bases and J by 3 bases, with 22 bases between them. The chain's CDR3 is CASSLLPIGGHDTGELFF. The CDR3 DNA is TGTGCCAGCAGCCTTCTCCCGATTGGCGGGCATGACACCGGGGAGCTGTTTTTT.

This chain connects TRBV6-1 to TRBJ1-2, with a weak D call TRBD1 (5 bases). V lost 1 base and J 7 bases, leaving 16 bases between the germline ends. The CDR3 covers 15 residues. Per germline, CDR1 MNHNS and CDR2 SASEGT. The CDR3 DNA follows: TGTGCCAGCAGTGAAGAGGGCGGGGCGGTCTCTGGCTACACCTTC. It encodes CASSEEGGAVSGYTF.